This passage covers 4 T cell receptor beta chains from one sample sequenced in a study of T cells after yellow fever vaccination. Each CDR3 protein is one row after TCRdb ran MiXCR on the 5' RACE reads. Of about 210,000 distinct CDR3 sequences in the sample, approximately 3.2% were seen once. The sequenced sample was CD4+ T cells sorted from PBMCs, obtained 10 days after the yellow fever booster vaccination. Receptors originate from a man between 18 and 29 years old who received the YFV17D yellow fever vaccine.

This clonotype was detected ten times or more. The CDR3 DNA sequence: TGCAGTGCTAGTCCGGCAGATACGCAGTATTTT. It specifies CSASPADTQYF. The J gene is TRBJ2-3, the V gene TRBV20-1; D uncertain. The CDR3 totals 11 residues. Trimming removed 3 bases at V and 4 bases at J, with 5 bases between. Germline CDR1 DFQATT, CDR2 SNEGSKA (reference sequence).

This clonotype was seen at least ten times. The V gene is TRBV11-2, the J gene TRBJ2-3, with D tentatively TRBD2 (5 bases). The V gene's germline CDR1 is SGHAT and CDR2 FQNNGV. CDR3 length: 17 residues. V was pared by 0 bases and J by 1 base, with 14 bases between. Written as DNA, the CDR3 is TGTGCCAGCAGCTTAGATCGAGGCAGCGGTGGCACAGATACGCAGTATTTT. Residues: CASSLDRGSGGTDTQYF. The full variable domain, in which reference TRBV11-2 and TRBJ2-3 provide the parts outside the CDR3, is EAGVAQSPRYKIIEKRQSVAFWCNPISGHATLYWYQQILGQGPKLLIQFQNNGVVDDSQLPKDRFSAERLKGVDSTLKIQPAKLEDSAVYLCASSLDRGSGGTDTQYFGPGTRLTVL.

Many counts were recorded for this clonotype. The V gene is TRBV28, the J gene TRBJ1-2, with D possibly TRBD1 on 5 matching bases. The germline V gene has CDR1 MDHEN and CDR2 SYDVKM. The CDR3 sequence is 11 residues long. The germline V and J ends were trimmed by 4 bases and 7 bases, with 7 bases remaining between them. The CDR3 here is CASSWGGGYTF. Here the CDR3 DNA reads TGTGCCAGCAGTTGGGGGGGTGGCTACACCTTC.

This clonotype was found a few times. The chain recombines TRBV5-6 with TRBJ2-2, with 9 bases lining up with TRBD1. Germline V gene data show CDR1 as SGHDT and CDR2 as YYEEEE. CDR3 length: 17 amino acids. Losses at the gene ends were 2 bases for V and 3 bases for J; bases not matched to a gene: 8. The CDR3 DNA sequence: TGTGCCAGCAGCTTACTCAGGACAGGGGCGTACACCGGGGAGCTGTTTTTT. Translation: CASSLLRTGAYTGELFF.